Listed below are T cell receptor beta chains from one sample, sequenced in a study of response to subunit inactivated influenza vaccine. TCRdb reanalysed the RT-PCR reads using MiXCR and keeps one entry per CDR3 protein. This table has some 520,000 distinct CDR3 sequences, approximately 15% appearing once. Material: CD4+ T cells sorted from PBMCs, obtained about 23 months after vaccination. The receptors stem from a man in his fifties or sixties who received an inactivated influenza vaccine. Both conserved end residues are part of each CDR3. A D gene is named only where the DNA matches it firmly.

v_gene	j_gene	d_gene	CDR3aa
TRBV7-2	TRBJ1-5	-	CASSVTVTQPQHF
TRBV9	TRBJ2-3	-	CASSSEALRSSSTDTQYF
TRBV9	TRBJ1-2	TRBD1	CASSVGQGGFYGYTF
TRBV20-1	TRBJ2-1	-	CSASLMGLRANEQFF
TRBV29-1	TRBJ2-3	TRBD2	CSVSGLFDPDTQYF
TRBV11-2	TRBJ1-6	-	CASSSQGNSPLHF
TRBV19	TRBJ2-5	TRBD1	CASSMGTGGETQYF
TRBV5-1	TRBJ2-7	TRBD1	CASAPDRYPYEQYF
TRBV20-1	TRBJ2-4	TRBD2	CSARSGTSANIQYF
TRBV5-5	TRBJ2-6	-	CASSFFRDLSGANVLTF
TRBV20-1	TRBJ1-4	-	CSARDSLRNNEKLFF
TRBV12-3/TRBV12-4	TRBJ1-1	-	CASNLQGGTEAFF
TRBV7-2	TRBJ1-2	TRBD1	CASSPQTGQGAGYTF